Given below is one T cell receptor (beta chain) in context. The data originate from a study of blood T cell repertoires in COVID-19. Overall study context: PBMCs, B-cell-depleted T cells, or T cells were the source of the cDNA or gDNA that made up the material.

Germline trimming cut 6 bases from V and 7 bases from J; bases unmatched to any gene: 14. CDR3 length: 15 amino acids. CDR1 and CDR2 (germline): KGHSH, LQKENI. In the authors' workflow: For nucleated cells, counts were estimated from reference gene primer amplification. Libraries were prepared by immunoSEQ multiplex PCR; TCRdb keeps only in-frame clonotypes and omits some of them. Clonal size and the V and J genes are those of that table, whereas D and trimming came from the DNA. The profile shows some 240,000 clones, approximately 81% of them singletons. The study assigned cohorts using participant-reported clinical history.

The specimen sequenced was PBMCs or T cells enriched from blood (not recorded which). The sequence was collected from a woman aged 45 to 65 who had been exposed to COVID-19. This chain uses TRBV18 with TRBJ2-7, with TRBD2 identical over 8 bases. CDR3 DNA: TGTGCCAGCTCGAGTGGGAGTAGCGGGACCGTTGAGCAGTACTTC. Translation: CASSSGSSGTVEQYF. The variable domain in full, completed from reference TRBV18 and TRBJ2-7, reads NAGVMQNPRHLVRRRGQEARLRCSPMKGHSHVYWYRQLPEEGLKFMVYLQKENIIDESGMPKERFSAEFPKEGPSILRIQQVVRGDSAAYFCASSSGSSGTVEQYFGPGTRLTVT.